Below, 11 T cell receptor beta chains from the same sample are listed, as sequenced in a study of blood T cell repertoires in COVID-19. Only in-frame clones appear in the TCRdb table, and some are missing; sequencing was by immunoSEQ multiplex PCR. The repertoire consists of some 200,000 clones, with roughly 79% occurring once and the leading ten covering 10% to 15%. Sequenced input: peripheral blood. These receptors were taken from an elderly woman with COVID-19, enrolled during active disease.

This chain joins TRBV19 and TRBJ1-2; D gene uncertain. The germline V and J ends were trimmed by 3 bases and 5 bases, with 13 bases remaining between them. CDR1 and CDR2 from the germline V gene are LNHDA and SQIVND (reference sequence). The CDR3 spans 14 residues. Here the CDR3 DNA reads TGTGCCAGTAGTATCCGGGGAACGCCGTATGGCTACACCTTC. Translating it yields CASSIRGTPYGYTF.

V usage is TRBV5-1 and J usage is TRBJ1-5; a possible D gene is TRBD1 (6 bases). The CDR3 is 14 residues long. Germline-derived CDR1 and CDR2 are SGHRS and YFSETQ. V gave up 4 bases and J gave up 6 bases, with 14 bases separating them. The CDR3 DNA follows: TGCGCCAGCAGCCCGGAGGCAGGGGTTCAGCCCCAGCATTTT. Its translation is CASSPEAGVQPQHF.

The rearrangement links TRBV4-1 to TRBJ1-4; 10 bases are a match to TRBD1. Looked up from germline, CDR1 is MGHRA and CDR2 is YSYEKL. Germline trimming cut 0 bases from V and 6 bases from J; bases unmatched to any gene: 1. The CDR3 extends over 15 amino acids. This CDR3 is CASSQEGTGDEKLFF. CDR3 DNA: TGCGCCAGCAGCCAAGAGGGGACAGGGGATGAAAAACTGTTTTTT.

The genes are TRBV2 and TRBJ2-5; 8 positions agree with TRBD2. J gave up 5 bases and V 4 bases, and 9 bases lay outside the gene matches. The CDR3 spans 15 residues. From germline, CDR1 is SNHLY and CDR2 FYNNEI. The CDR3: CASSGRLAGSETQYF. In nucleotides, the CDR3 is TGTGCCAGCAGTGGACGGCTAGCGGGCAGCGAGACCCAGTACTTC.

This clone was detected only once. The chain joins TRBV4-3 to TRBJ2-7; the D gene is possibly TRBD2 (6 bases). With 0 bases removed from V and 3 bases from J, the gap between germline ends came to 12 bases. This CDR3 spans 15 amino acids. CDR1 is LGHNA and CDR2 is YSLEER in the germline V gene. The CDR3 reads CASSQDRGWDYEQYF. The CDR3 region has the DNA TGCGCCAGCAGCCAAGATCGGGGGTGGGACTACGAGCAGTACTTC.

In regard to this clone: Other DNA sequences in the same sample also yield this CDR3. This chain uses TRBV5-1 with TRBJ1-1, with D maybe TRBD1 (5 bases). This CDR3 comprises 13 residues. The germline V gene has CDR1 SGHRS and CDR2 YFSETQ. Trimming pared 5 bases from V and 1 base from J, leaving 9 bases between. This chain's CDR3 is CASSFQGNTEAFF. The CDR3, as DNA: TGCGCCAGCAGTTTCCAGGGGAACACTGAAGCTTTCTTT.

The V and J genes are TRBV27 and TRBJ2-3; TRBD2 matches 8 bases. V dropped 2 bases and J dropped 0; count of bases not matched to a gene: 1. Germline CDR1 and CDR2: MNHEY and SMNVEV (reference sequence). The CDR3 consists of 15 residues. CDR3 sequence reads: CASSLAGGSTDTQYF. In nucleotides, the CDR3 is TGTGCCAGCAGTTTAGCGGGGGGCAGCACAGATACGCAGTATTTT.

The CDR3 DNA reads as TGTGCCACCAGCAGAGTGACAAATGAAAAACTGTTTTTT. This translates into CATSRVTNEKLFF. The V and J genes are TRBV15 and TRBJ1-4; D uncertain. There are 13 residues in the CDR3. V was trimmed by 1 base and J by 5 bases, leaving 5 bases between them. Germline V gives CDR1 LNHNV, CDR2 YYDKDF (reference sequence).

The rearrangement links TRBV5-1 to TRBJ2-2, with 7 bases aligning to TRBD1. V lost 4 bases, J lost 4 bases, and 4 bases stayed unmatched. Per germline, CDR1 SGHRS and CDR2 YFSETQ. The CDR3 contains 14 residues. The CDR3 DNA is TGCGCCAGCAGCAGGTCAGGGGGCACCGGGGAGCTGTTTTTT. This encodes CASSRSGGTGELFF.

The genes are TRBV30 and TRBJ1-3; D may be TRBD1 (5 bases). This CDR3 has 16 amino acids. Germline V gives CDR1 GTSNPN, CDR2 SVGIG (reference sequence). V gave up 3 bases and J gave up 0 bases, with 15 bases separating them. Here the CDR3 DNA reads TGTGCCTGGAGCGGGGGAGGGACTAGCTCTGGAAACACCATATATTTT. It codes for CAWSGGGTSSGNTIYF.

The rearrangement uses TRBV21-1 and TRBJ1-1; TRBD1 was called by the table and not checked on the DNA. TRBV21-1 constitutes a pseudogene. This CDR3 spans 18 amino acids. The CDR3 reads CASSKEPGQDHMNTEAFF. CDR3 coding DNA: TGTGCCAGCAGCAAAGAGCCCGGACAGGACCACATGAACACTGAAGCTTTCTTT.